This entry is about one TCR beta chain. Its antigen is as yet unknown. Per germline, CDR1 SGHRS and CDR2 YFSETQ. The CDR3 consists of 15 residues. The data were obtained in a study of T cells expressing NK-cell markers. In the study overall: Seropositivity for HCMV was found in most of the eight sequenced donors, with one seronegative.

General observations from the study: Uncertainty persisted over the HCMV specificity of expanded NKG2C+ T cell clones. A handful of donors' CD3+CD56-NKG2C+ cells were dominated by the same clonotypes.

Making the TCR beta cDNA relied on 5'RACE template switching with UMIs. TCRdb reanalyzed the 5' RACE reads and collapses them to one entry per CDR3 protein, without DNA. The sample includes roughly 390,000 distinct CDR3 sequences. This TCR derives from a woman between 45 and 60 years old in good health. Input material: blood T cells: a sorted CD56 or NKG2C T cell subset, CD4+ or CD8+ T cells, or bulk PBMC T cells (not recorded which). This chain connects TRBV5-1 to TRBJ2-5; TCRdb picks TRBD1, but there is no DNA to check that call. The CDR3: CASSLSGQGGETQYF.